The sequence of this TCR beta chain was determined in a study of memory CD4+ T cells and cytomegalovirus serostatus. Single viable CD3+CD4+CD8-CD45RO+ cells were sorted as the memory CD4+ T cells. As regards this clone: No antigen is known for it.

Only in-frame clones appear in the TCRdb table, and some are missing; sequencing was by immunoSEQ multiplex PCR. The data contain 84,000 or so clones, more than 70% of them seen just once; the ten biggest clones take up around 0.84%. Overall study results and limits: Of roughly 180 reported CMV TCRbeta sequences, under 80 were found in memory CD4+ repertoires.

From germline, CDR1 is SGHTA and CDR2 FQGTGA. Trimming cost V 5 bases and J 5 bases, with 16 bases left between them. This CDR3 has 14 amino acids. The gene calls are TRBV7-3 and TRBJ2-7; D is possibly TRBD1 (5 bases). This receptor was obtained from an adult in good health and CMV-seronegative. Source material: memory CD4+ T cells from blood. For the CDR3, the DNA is TGTGCCAGCAGCCCCCAGGGTCGACGCCACGAGCAGTACTTC. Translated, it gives CASSPQGRRHEQYF.